These T cell receptor beta chains were read from a single sample in a study of T cell changes during pregnancy in multiple sclerosis. Produced via immunoSEQ multiplex PCR; TCRdb's table is partial and in-frame only. The table lists some 37,000 clones, 91% of them singletons, with 12% in the top ten. The source material was CD8+ T cells from peripheral blood mononuclear cells, sampled after pregnancy. These receptor sequences come from a female donor with multiple sclerosis, enrolled in a pregnancy study. The CDR3 runs from the conserved cysteine through the conserved F or W. D genes are given only for firm matches. Expanded clones get a size class; other rows say once, few or many, or leave the size out.

v_call	d_call	j_call	clone_size	cdr3_nt	cdr3_aa
TRBV9	.	TRBJ2-3	.	TGTGCCAGCAGCGCCGAACATTCGACAGATACGCAGTATTTT	CASSAEHSTDTQYF
TRBV7-8	.	TRBJ1-2	.	TGTGCCAGCAGCCCCCCCGGAAGGGGGAACTATGGCTACACCTTC	CASSPPGRGNYGYTF
TRBV7-9	.	TRBJ2-7	.	TGTGCCAGCAGACCTGTACAGAGCTCCTACGAGCAGTACTTC	CASRPVQSSYEQYF
TRBV5-6	.	TRBJ2-7	.	TGTGCCAGCAGCTGGGATGGGGCGTCTAAGCAGTACTTC	CASSWDGASKQYF
TRBV9	TRBD1	TRBJ2-7	.	TGTGCCAGCAGCGAGGGGGCAGGACTCTACGAGCAGTACTTC	CASSEGAGLYEQYF
TRBV5-4	.	TRBJ1-1	few	TGTGCCAGCAGCTTCGCAGGGACTGAAGCTTTCTTT	CASSFAGTEAFF
TRBV7-2	.	TRBJ1-6	once	TGTGCCAGCAGCATCGCCTCGCGAATCCTCCTCAATTCACCCCTCCACTTT	CASSIASRILLNSPLHF
TRBV7-8	TRBD1	TRBJ2-1	.	TGTGCCAGCAGCTGGTTAGGTTGGGACAGCGTCCTAGGCAATGAGCAGTTCTTC	CASSWLGWDSVLGNEQFF
TRBV7-9	.	TRBJ2-7	.	TGTGCCAGCAGCTTAGAGGTGGGGGCGCGAGTCTACGAGCAGTACTTC	CASSLEVGARVYEQYF
TRBV19	.	TRBJ2-7	.	TGTGCCAGTAGTATTGGCAGGGGTGGCTACGAGCAGTACTTC	CASSIGRGGYEQYF
TRBV7-8	.	TRBJ1-3	.	TGTGCCAGCGAAGGGGCTGGAAACACCATATATTTT	CASEGAGNTIYF
TRBV5-1	.	TRBJ2-5	.	TGCGCCAGCAGCTTGGCCGTGGCAGGGGATCAAGAGACCCAGTACTTC	CASSLAVAGDQETQYF
TRBV27	TRBD1	TRBJ2-4	.	TGTGCCAGCAGTTCTAGACAGGGTTCAAACATTCAGTACTTC	CASSSRQGSNIQYF
TRBV30	TRBD2	TRBJ2-7	.	TGTGCCATACTAGCGGGAGGGTTCTACGAGCAGTACTTC	CAILAGGFYEQYF
TRBV2	TRBD2	TRBJ2-1	once	TGTGCCCCCGCGGGGGGCGTAGGCAATGAGCAGTTCTTC	CAPAGGVGNEQFF
TRBV9	.	TRBJ2-1	.	TGTGCCAGCAGCGTAGCGGCATCGGGTCCGTACAACTTGAATGAGCAGTTCTTC	CASSVAASGPYNLNEQFF
TRBV5-8	.	TRBJ1-1	.	TGTGCCAGCAGCTTGGAGGTGGAGCGGAACACTGAAGCTTTCTTT	CASSLEVERNTEAFF